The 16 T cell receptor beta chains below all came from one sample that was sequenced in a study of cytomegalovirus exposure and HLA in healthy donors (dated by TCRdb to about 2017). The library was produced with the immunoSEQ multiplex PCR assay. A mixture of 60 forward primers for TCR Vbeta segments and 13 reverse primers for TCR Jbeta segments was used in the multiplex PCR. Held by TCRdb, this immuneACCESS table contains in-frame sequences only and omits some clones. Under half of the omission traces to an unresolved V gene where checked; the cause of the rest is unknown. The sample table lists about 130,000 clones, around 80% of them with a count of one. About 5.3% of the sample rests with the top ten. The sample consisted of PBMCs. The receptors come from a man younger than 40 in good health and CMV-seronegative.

This CDR3 reads CSAPINTEAFF. In DNA form, the CDR3 reads TGCAGTGCTCCAATTAACACTGAAGCTTTCTTT. The J gene is TRBJ1-1, the V gene TRBV20-1; D remains ambiguous. The CDR3 is made up of 11 amino acids. The germline gives CDR1 DFQATT, CDR2 SNEGSKA (reference sequence). The germline V and J ends were trimmed by 5 bases and 2 bases, with 6 bases remaining between them.

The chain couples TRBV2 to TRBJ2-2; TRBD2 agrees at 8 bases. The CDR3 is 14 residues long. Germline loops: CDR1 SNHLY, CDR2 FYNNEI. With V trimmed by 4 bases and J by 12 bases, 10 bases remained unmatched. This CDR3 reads CASSGGTRIRQLFF. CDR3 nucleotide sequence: TGTGCCAGCAGTGGGGGGACTAGAATCCGGCAGCTGTTTTTT.

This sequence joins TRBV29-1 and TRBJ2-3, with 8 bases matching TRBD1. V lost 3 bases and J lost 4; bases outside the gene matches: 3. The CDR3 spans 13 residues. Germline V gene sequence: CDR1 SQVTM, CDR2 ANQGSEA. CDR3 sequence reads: CSVDLQGADTQYF. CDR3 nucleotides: TGCAGCGTTGACTTACAGGGGGCAGATACGCAGTATTTT.

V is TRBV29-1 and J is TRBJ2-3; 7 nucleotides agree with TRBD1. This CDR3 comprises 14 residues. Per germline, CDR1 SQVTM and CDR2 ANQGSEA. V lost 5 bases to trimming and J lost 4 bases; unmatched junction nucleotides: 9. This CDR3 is CSVSGQVLPDTQYF. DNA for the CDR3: TGCAGCGTTTCCGGACAGGTTTTGCCAGATACGCAGTATTTT.

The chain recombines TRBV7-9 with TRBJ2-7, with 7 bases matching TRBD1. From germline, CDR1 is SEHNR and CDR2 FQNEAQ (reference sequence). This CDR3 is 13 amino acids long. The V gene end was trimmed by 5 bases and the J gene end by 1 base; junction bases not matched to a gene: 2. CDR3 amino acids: CASSRDRSYEQYF. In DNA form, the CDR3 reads TGTGCCAGCAGCCGGGACAGATCCTACGAGCAGTACTTC.

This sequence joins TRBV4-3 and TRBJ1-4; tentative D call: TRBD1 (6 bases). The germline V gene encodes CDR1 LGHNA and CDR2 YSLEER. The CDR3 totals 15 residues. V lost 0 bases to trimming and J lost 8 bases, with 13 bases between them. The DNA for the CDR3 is TGCGCCAGCAGCCAAGATTATGGGGGCCGGGAAAAACTGTTTTTT. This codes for CASSQDYGGREKLFF.

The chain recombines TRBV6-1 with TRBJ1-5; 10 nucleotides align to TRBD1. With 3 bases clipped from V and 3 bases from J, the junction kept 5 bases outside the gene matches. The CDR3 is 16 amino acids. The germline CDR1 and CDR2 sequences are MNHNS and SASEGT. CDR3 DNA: TGTGCCAGCAGTGACCCGGACAGGGGGATCAATCAGCCCCAGCATTTT. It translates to CASSDPDRGINQPQHF.

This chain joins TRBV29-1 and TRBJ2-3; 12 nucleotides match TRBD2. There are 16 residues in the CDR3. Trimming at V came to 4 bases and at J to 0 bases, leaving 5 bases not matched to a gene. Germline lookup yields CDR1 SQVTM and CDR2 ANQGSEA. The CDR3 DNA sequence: TGCAGCGTTGGTACTAGCGGGGGGATAAGCACAGATACGCAGTATTTT. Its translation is CSVGTSGGISTDTQYF.

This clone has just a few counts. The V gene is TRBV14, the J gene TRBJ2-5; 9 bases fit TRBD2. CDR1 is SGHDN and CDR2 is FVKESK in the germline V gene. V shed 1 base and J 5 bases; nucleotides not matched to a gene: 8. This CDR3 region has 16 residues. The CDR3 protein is CASSQVVIAGVETQYF. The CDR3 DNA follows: TGTGCCAGCAGCCAAGTCGTGATAGCGGGAGTGGAGACCCAGTACTTC.

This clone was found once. In DNA form, the CDR3 reads TGCAGCGTTCGGGGCAGGGGGCTTGACACAGATACGCAGTATTTT. It is translated as CSVRGRGLDTDTQYF. The chain has TRBV29-1 and TRBJ2-3, with 8 bases that match TRBD1. Germline loops: CDR1 SQVTM, CDR2 ANQGSEA. The CDR3 totals 15 residues. V shed 5 bases, J shed 2 bases, and the junction held 9 bases outside the gene matches.

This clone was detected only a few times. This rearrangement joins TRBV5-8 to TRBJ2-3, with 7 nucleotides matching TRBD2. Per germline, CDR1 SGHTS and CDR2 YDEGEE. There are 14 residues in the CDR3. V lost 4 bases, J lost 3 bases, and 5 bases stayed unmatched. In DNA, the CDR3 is TGTGCCAGCAGCCGAGGGACTATAACAGATACGCAGTATTTT. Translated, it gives CASSRGTITDTQYF.

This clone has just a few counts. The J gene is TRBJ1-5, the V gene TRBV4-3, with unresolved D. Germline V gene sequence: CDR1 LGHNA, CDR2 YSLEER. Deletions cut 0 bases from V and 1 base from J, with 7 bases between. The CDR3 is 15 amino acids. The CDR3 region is CASSQDLRSNQPQHF. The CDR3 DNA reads TGCGCCAGCAGCCAAGATCTCAGGAGCAATCAGCCCCAGCATTTT.

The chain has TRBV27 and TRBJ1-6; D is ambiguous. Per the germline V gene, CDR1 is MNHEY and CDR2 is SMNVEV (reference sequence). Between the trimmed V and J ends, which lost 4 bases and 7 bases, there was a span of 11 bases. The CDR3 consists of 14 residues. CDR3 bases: TGTGCCAGCAGTTCGGGAGTCTTGAATTCACCCCTCCACTTT. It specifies CASSSGVLNSPLHF.

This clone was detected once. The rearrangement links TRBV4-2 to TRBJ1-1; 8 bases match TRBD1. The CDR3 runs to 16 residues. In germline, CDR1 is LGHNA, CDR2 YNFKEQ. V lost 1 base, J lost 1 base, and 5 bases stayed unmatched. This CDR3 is CASSQGRGTGNTEAFF. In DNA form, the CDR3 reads TGTGCCAGCAGCCAAGGGCGAGGGACAGGGAACACTGAAGCTTTCTTT.

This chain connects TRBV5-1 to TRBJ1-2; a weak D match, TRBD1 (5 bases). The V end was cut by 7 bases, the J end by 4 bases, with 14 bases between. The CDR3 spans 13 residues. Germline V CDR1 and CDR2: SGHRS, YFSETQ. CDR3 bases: TGCGCCAGCCGGATAGGGACTTCCTATGGCTACACCTTC. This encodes CASRIGTSYGYTF.

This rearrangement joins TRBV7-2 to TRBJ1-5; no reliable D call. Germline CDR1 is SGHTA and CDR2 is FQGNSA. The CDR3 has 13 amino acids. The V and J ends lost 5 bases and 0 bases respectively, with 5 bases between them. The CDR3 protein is CASSPYSNQPQHF. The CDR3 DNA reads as TGTGCCAGCAGCCCGTATAGCAATCAGCCCCAGCATTTT.